A selection of T cell receptor beta chains follows, all from one sample in a study of T cell responses to AZD1222 COVID-19 vaccine. Sequencing used immunoSEQ multiplex PCR; TCRdb keeps in-frame clones, though not all of them. The sample includes tens of thousands of clones, 85% of them seen just once. Sequenced here: peripheral blood, sampled 28 days after the second AZD1222 dose. The receptor source for this set is an adult who received the AZD1222 COVID-19 vaccine. The conserved cysteine and the conserved F or W are not part of the CDR3 here. Fields, in order: D gene, J gene, CDR3 length, V gene, CDR3 protein. A D gene is named only where the DNA matches it firmly.

>.|TRBJ2-3|12|TRBV9
ASSALPLTDTQY
>.|TRBJ2-3|14|TRBV6-1
ASSETRPGPTQTQY
>.|TRBJ1-1|12|TRBV15
ATSRPPGDTEAF
>.|TRBJ2-1|10|TRBV5-6
ASSWGYNEQF
>.|TRBJ2-1|12|TRBV10-3
AISERSLYNEQF
>.|TRBJ1-3|14|TRBV9
ASSDKQDTPGNTIY
>.|TRBJ2-5|13|TRBV5-4
ASSFSAGEGETQY
>.|TRBJ2-2|12|TRBV6-5
ASSRPGNTGELF
>.|TRBJ1-6|15|TRBV21-1
ASSKWNPGQNNSPLH
>TRBD1|TRBJ1-4|13|TRBV3-1/TRBV3-2
ASSQGTGRGEKLF
>.|TRBJ2-7|12|TRBV9
ASSVGASADEQY
>.|TRBJ2-7|12|TRBV14
ASSQIGTVHEQY
>.|TRBJ2-1|11|TRBV30
AWSLSSYNEQF
>.|TRBJ2-5|13|TRBV5-8
ASSPRGRGQETQY
>.|TRBJ1-1|11|TRBV7-9
ASSLDTNTEAF
>.|TRBJ2-1|14|TRBV4-1
ASSQEWGRSYNEQF
>.|TRBJ1-1|13|TRBV12-5
ASGLAPDRNTEAF
>.|TRBJ2-5|13|TRBV30
AWSLGGGPLKTQY
>.|TRBJ2-2|11|TRBV27
ASSLQYTGELF
>TRBD1|TRBJ1-6|15|TRBV13
ASSLWGQLSDNSPLH
>.|TRBJ2-7|12|TRBV28
ASSFPGQAYEQY
>TRBD1|TRBJ2-7|13|TRBV7-7
ASSLATGTTYEQY
>.|TRBJ2-3|10|TRBV27
ASTKEGDTQY
>TRBD2|TRBJ2-6|19|TRBV14
ASSQRPGLAGPLSGANVLT
>TRBD1|TRBJ2-1|13|TRBV7-8
ASSLEETGQNEQF
>.|TRBJ2-5|13|TRBV11-2
ASGRTRGHRETQY
>.|TRBJ2-4|13|TRBV19
ASSISRQGSGIQY
>TRBD2|TRBJ2-1|13|TRBV6-4
ASSEVAGAYNEQF
>.|TRBJ2-3|11|TRBV14
ASSHAGSDTQY
>TRBD1|TRBJ2-1|11|TRBV18
ASSRRQGREQF
>TRBD1|TRBJ2-7|14|TRBV5-5
ASSLTLPRTGGRQY
>.|TRBJ2-7|12|TRBV5-1
ASRKGSISYEQY
>TRBD1|TRBJ2-7|13|TRBV7-9
ASSNTDRFSYEQY
>TRBD2|TRBJ2-5|13|TRBV7-2
ASSYGLAGEETQY